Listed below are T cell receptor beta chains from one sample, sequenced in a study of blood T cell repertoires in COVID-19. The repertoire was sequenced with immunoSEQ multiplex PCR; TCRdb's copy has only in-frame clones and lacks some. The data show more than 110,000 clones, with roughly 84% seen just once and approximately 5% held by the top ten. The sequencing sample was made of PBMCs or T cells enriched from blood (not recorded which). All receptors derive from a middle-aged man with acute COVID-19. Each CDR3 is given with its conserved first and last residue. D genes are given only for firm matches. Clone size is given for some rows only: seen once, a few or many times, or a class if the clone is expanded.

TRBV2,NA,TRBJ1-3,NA,CASSVSVERSGNTIYF,TGTGCCAGCAGTGTAAGCGTGGAGAGGTCCGGAAACACCATATATTTT
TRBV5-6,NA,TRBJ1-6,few,CASSYKTNYSPLHF,TGTGCCAGCAGCTACAAGACTAACTATTCACCCCTCCACTTT
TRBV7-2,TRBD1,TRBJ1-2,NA,CASSQGGAPYGYTF,TGTGCCAGCAGCCAGGGGGGCGCACCCTATGGCTACACCTTC
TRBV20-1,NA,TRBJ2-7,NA,CGASLREQYF,TGCGGGGCTAGTTTGCGCGAGCAGTACTTC
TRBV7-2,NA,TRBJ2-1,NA,CASTTAGHYNEQFF,TGTGCCAGCACCACAGCGGGACACTACAATGAGCAGTTCTTC
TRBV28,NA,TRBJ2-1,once,CASSLYRDPPYNEQFF,TGTGCCAGCAGCTTATACCGGGATCCCCCGTACAATGAGCAGTTCTTC
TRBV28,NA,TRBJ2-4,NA,CASSLGYGDIQYF,TGTGCCAGCAGTTTAGGGTACGGGGACATTCAGTACTTC
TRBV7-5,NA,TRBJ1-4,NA,CARSSPPVNEKLFF,TGTGCCAGAAGCTCACCCCCAGTTAATGAAAAACTGTTTTTT
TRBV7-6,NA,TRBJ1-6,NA,CASSKGTFRALNSPLHF,TGTGCCAGCAGCAAAGGGACATTTCGGGCGCTTAATTCACCCCTCCACTTT
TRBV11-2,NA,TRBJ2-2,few,CASSLRERPNTGELFF,TGTGCCAGCAGCTTACGGGAGAGACCCAACACCGGGGAGCTGTTTTTT
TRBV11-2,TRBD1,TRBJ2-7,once,CASSFLGGQNYEQYF,TGTGCCAGCAGCTTTCTTGGGGGACAGAACTACGAGCAGTACTTC
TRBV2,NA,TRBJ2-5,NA,CASNVDTQQTQYF,TGTGCCAGCAACGTTGACACCCAGCAGACCCAGTACTTC
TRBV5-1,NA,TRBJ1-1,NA,CASSLGHTNTEAFF,TGCGCCAGCAGCTTGGGACATACGAACACTGAAGCTTTCTTT
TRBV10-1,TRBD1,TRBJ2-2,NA,CASSERWGTGGPGELFF,TGCGCCAGCAGTGAGAGATGGGGGACAGGGGGACCCGGGGAGCTGTTTTTT
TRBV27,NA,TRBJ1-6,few,CASSPPIYESLHF,TGTGCCAGCAGTCCCCCTATTTATGAGTCCCTCCACTTT
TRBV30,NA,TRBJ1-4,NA,CAWSVGGTNEKLFF,TGTGCCTGGAGTGTGGGAGGAACTAATGAAAAACTGTTTTTT
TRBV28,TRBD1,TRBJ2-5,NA,CASSQGVEETQYF,TGTGCCAGCAGCCAGGGGGTTGAGGAGACCCAGTACTTC
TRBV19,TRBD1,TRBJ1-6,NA,CASSYRDSYNSPLHF,TGTGCCAGTAGTTACCGGGACAGCTATAATTCACCCCTCCACTTT
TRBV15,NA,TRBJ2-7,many,CATSRAYEQYF,TGTGCCACCAGCAGAGCATACGAGCAGTACTTC
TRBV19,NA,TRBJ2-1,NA,CASIPRKASDLREQFF,TGTGCCAGTATCCCCCGGAAAGCTAGCGACCTTCGTGAGCAGTTCTTC
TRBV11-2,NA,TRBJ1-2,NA,CASSLGGGSRGYTF,TGTGCCAGCAGCTTAGGCGGAGGGTCACGAGGCTACACCTTC
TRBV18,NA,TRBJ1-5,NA,CASSPEQVSNQPQHF,TGTGCCAGCTCACCAGAACAGGTTAGCAATCAGCCCCAGCATTTT